The 15 T cell receptor beta chains given below trace back to one sample, sequenced in a study of cytomegalovirus exposure and HLA in healthy donors. Researchers ran the PCR with 60 Vbeta and 13 Jbeta primers. Profiled with immunoSEQ multiplex PCR; TCRdb holds only in-frame clones, not every one. This table holds more than 95,000 clones, 75% to 80% found once. The sample consisted of PBMCs. These receptors originate from a man aged 55-75 years in good health and CMV-seropositive.

This sequence joins TRBV7-9 and TRBJ1-4; TRBD1 is a possible D gene (6 bases). The length of the CDR3 is 14 residues. V dropped 6 bases and J dropped 2 bases, with 10 bases sitting between them. Germline CDR1 and CDR2: SEHNR and FQNEAQ (reference sequence). CDR3 sequence reads: CASSTGPTNEKLFF. The CDR3 DNA is TGTGCCAGCAGTACAGGGCCCACTAATGAAAAACTGTTTTTT.

This chain links TRBV5-4 with TRBJ2-5; 7 bases are shared with TRBD2. With V trimmed by 1 base and J by 4 bases, 4 bases remained unmatched. CDR3 length equals 14 residues. CDR1 is SGHNT and CDR2 is YYREEE in the germline V gene (reference sequence). The CDR3 protein is CASSLIGGGETQYF. Here the CDR3 DNA reads TGTGCCAGCAGCTTGATAGGCGGGGGAGAGACCCAGTACTTC.

The rearrangement links TRBV27 to TRBJ2-5; D might be TRBD1 (6 bases). Trimming pared 2 bases from V and 3 bases from J, leaving 10 bases between. Germline CDR1 reads MNHEY; CDR2 reads SMNVEV (reference sequence). This CDR3 comprises 14 residues. As DNA, the CDR3 is TGTGCCAGCAGTTTAATGGGGGCGGAAGAGACCCAGTACTTC. It specifies CASSLMGAEETQYF.

This chain uses TRBV5-4 with TRBJ2-1; possibly TRBD1 for D (5 bases). Trimming stripped 4 bases from V and 9 bases from J, with 14 bases between. Germline-derived CDR1 and CDR2 are SGHNT and YYREEE (reference sequence). The CDR3 spans 13 residues. The CDR3 reads CASSLAGSGEQFF. CDR3 bases: TGTGCCAGCAGCCTGGCAGGGTCCGGTGAGCAGTTCTTC.

V gene TRBV10-1 combines with J gene TRBJ2-7; 9 bases match TRBD1. V lost 7 bases and J lost 4; bases outside the gene matches: 8. Germline CDR1 and CDR2: WNHNN and SYGVQD (reference sequence). The CDR3 has 14 residues. CDR3 protein: CASNPGQGTYEQYF. The DNA of the CDR3 is TGCGCCAGCAACCCGGGACAGGGCACATACGAGCAGTACTTC.

The chain carries TRBV5-1 and TRBJ2-7, with TRBD1 identical over 8 bases. With V trimmed by 4 bases and J by 6 bases, 9 bases remained unmatched. Germline V gene data show CDR1 as SGHRS and CDR2 as YFSETQ. CDR3 length: 14 amino acids. The CDR3 sequence is CASSLGAGGGEQYF. CDR3 sequence (DNA): TGCGCCAGCAGCCTAGGGGCAGGGGGCGGCGAGCAGTACTTC.

The rearrangement joins TRBV2 to TRBJ2-3, with 13 bases lining up with TRBD2. Germline CDR1 is SNHLY and CDR2 is FYNNEI. The V gene end was trimmed by 4 bases and the J gene end by 14 bases; junction bases not matched to a gene: 9. The CDR3 runs to 14 residues. The DNA of the CDR3 is TGTGCCAGCAGTGGTACTAGCGGGGGGGCCCCTCTGTATTTT. Its translation: CASSGTSGGAPLYF.

V gene TRBV4-2 combines with J gene TRBJ2-2; D is unresolved. The CDR3 runs to 14 residues. The germline V gene encodes CDR1 LGHNA and CDR2 YNFKEQ. Trimming shortened V by 2 bases and J by 4 bases, and 8 bases separated the two germline ends. CDR3 in amino acids: CASSQPLSTGELFF. As DNA, the CDR3 is TGTGCCAGCAGCCAACCACTATCCACCGGGGAGCTGTTTTTT.

V gene TRBV6-5 combines with J gene TRBJ1-3; D unresolved. The CDR3 has 16 residues. The V and J ends lost 3 bases and 0 bases respectively, with 12 bases between them. The V gene's germline CDR1 is MNHEY and CDR2 SVGAGI. DNA of the CDR3: TGTGCCAGCAGTTATTCGGTGATGAGCTCTGGAAACACCATATATTTT. Protein sequence: CASSYSVMSSGNTIYF.

The chain couples TRBV7-2 to TRBJ2-7; 8 positions match TRBD1. Trimming at V came to 6 bases and at J to 0 bases, leaving 7 bases not matched to a gene. The CDR3 has 15 amino acids. Germline CDR1 SGHTA, CDR2 FQGNSA. CDR3 residues: CASRTTGVSSYEQYF. The DNA for the CDR3 is TGTGCCAGCAGAACGACAGGGGTCAGCTCCTACGAGCAGTACTTC.

This rearrangement joins TRBV5-8 to TRBJ1-6, with a tentative D call TRBD1 (5 bases). Trimming took 3 bases from V and 6 from J, leaving 16 bases between them. The CDR3 totals 16 residues. CDR1 and CDR2 from the germline V gene are SGHTS and YDEGEE. The CDR3 region is CASSSSWQGGNSPLHF. The DNA of the CDR3 is TGTGCCAGCAGCTCATCATGGCAGGGCGGTAATTCACCCCTCCACTTT.

V is TRBV5-1 and J is TRBJ2-1; 10 bases agree with TRBD2. Trimming took 4 bases from V and 7 from J; bases not matched to a gene: 8. The germline CDR1 and CDR2 sequences are SGHRS and YFSETQ. The CDR3 is 15 residues long. CDR3 DNA sequence: TGCGCCAGCAGCACCACTAGCGGGGTTATTAATGAGCAGTTCTTC. Translating it yields CASSTTSGVINEQFF.

V gene TRBV5-8 combines with J gene TRBJ1-5; D unresolved. Germline V CDR1 and CDR2: SGHTS, YDEGEE. This CDR3 has 15 amino acids. Between the trimmed V and J ends, which lost 4 bases and 4 bases, there was a span of 15 bases. Here the CDR3 DNA reads TGTGCCAGCAGCGATCCGACGGCAGGAAATCAGCCCCAGCATTTT. Its translation: CASSDPTAGNQPQHF.

The genes are TRBV19 and TRBJ1-1; D unclear. V lost 6 bases, J lost 0 bases, and 2 bases lay in between. The CDR3 consists of 11 residues. Germline CDR1 is LNHDA and CDR2 is SQIVND (reference sequence). The CDR3 here is CASSLNTEAFF. CDR3 nucleotide sequence: TGTGCCAGTAGCTTGAACACTGAAGCTTTCTTT.

The CDR3: CASSSLTSGGNEQFF. DNA of the CDR3: TGCGCCAGCAGCTCGCTGACTAGCGGGGGGAATGAGCAGTTCTTC. The chain uses TRBV5-1 and TRBJ2-1; TRBD2 matches at 13 bases. The CDR3 sequence is 15 residues long. The germline CDR1 and CDR2 sequences are SGHRS and YFSETQ. The V segment lost 3 bases and the J segment 7 bases; nucleotides outside the gene matches: 4.